The T cell receptor (beta chain) under discussion was sequenced for a study of PD-1 blockade in mismatch repair-deficient tumors. Overall study results and limits: After pembrolizumab, tumor-resident clones rose rapidly, then generally contracted before radiologic responses.

This clone was counted a few times. Its antigen remains unidentified. Germline V gene lookup returns CDR1 MNHEY and CDR2 SMNVEV (reference sequence). This CDR3 spans 13 amino acids. V was pared by 3 bases and J by 7 bases, with 5 bases of the junction left unmatched. Sequenced by immunoSEQ multiplex PCR; TCRdb stores in-frame clones only, minus some. The table records about 39,000 clones, over 80% of them present only once. This TCR came from an adult with mismatch repair-deficient cancer. The sequenced sample was PBMCs, obtained 38 to 40 weeks after starting pembrolizumab. V gene TRBV27 combines with J gene TRBJ2-7, with 8 positions matching TRBD1. The CDR3 loop is CASSLGQAREQYF. The CDR3 DNA reads as TGTGCCAGCAGTTTGGGACAGGCGAGGGAGCAGTACTTC.